This T cell receptor (beta chain) appears in the sequencing data of a study of cytomegalovirus exposure and HLA in healthy donors. Study conclusions and caveats: Cytomegalovirus status, reportedly, was diagnosed with high specificity and sensitivity by the classifier. A later analysis found TCR association rates differed by HLA locus, highest for DRB1 and lowest for HLA-C. In the analysis, some V segments, TRBV6-2 and TRBV6-3 included, were excluded as indistinguishable. Clonal expansion was found to be greater in HLA-associated TCR beta chains than in equally common others in a later analysis.

This clone has more than one count but fewer than ten. Its target is unknown. PCR employed 60 Vbeta and 13 Jbeta primers. Assay: immunoSEQ multiplex PCR; the TCRdb copy retains only in-frame clones and omits some. The repertoire includes about 110,000 clones, around 72% of them detected once, and 12% to 15% sits in the top ten. CDR1 is SGDLS, CDR2 YYNGEE, per germline. CDR3 length: 13 residues. V was cut by 4 bases and J by 6 bases, with 10 bases left in between. This chain joins TRBV9 and TRBJ2-2; a weak D match, TRBD2 (6 bases). The sequence derives from a woman in her forties in good health and CMV-seropositive. Sequences were obtained from PBMCs. Written as DNA, the CDR3 is TGTGCCAGCAGCCCAGGAGGGTCCGGGGAGCTGTTTTTT. This encodes CASSPGGSGELFF.